Listed here are 29 T cell receptor beta chains from one sample, sequenced in a study of T cell repertoires in cytomegalovirus infection. These receptors have no identified antigens. One entry per CDR3 protein results from TCRdb running MiXCR on the reads. The sample gives around 900,000 distinct CDR3 sequences, around 32% of which show up once; roughly 13% is in the top ten. The material sequenced was cultured CD8+ T cells from PBMCs, taken from culture after CMV antigen stimulation. Receptor source: a human donor in good health (CMV status not recorded). Some clones in this sample may be carry-over from other donors' samples.

There are a few counts of this clonotype. This CDR3 is CASSIDPGYGYTF. The CDR3 nucleotides read TGTGCCAGTAGTATAGATCCAGGCTATGGCTACACCTTC. V gene TRBV19 combines with J gene TRBJ1-2, with D unclear. This CDR3 has 13 residues. V lost 0 bases, J lost 4 bases, and 6 bases lay in between. Looked up from germline, CDR1 is LNHDA and CDR2 is SQIVND (reference sequence).

The chain uses TRBV12-3 or TRBV12-4 and TRBJ1-1, with 12 bases fitting TRBD1. Losses at the gene ends were 2 bases for V and 5 bases for J; bases not matched to a gene: 6. The CDR3 length is 16 residues. The CDR3 sequence: CASSLFGTGGLTEAFF. CDR3 sequence (DNA): TGTGCCAGCAGTTTATTCGGGACAGGGGGCCTAACTGAAGCTTTCTTT.

A few counts support this clonotype. This chain joins TRBV20-1 and TRBJ2-7; 8 bases align to TRBD1. Unmatched junction bases numbered 9, after V lost 6 bases and J lost 5 bases. Germline loops: CDR1 DFQATT, CDR2 SNEGSKA (reference sequence). This CDR3 has 13 residues. This CDR3 reads CSAKNPGGNEQYF. As DNA, the CDR3 is TGCAGTGCAAAGAACCCAGGGGGCAACGAGCAGTACTTC.

The V call is TRBV7-2, the J call TRBJ1-1; 11 positions agree with TRBD1. This CDR3 has 14 amino acids. The germline V gene has CDR1 SGHTA and CDR2 FQGNSA. J gave up 6 bases and V 3 bases, and 3 bases lay outside the gene matches. CDR3 sequence: CASSFPGQGAEAFF. The CDR3 bases are TGTGCCAGCAGCTTCCCGGGACAGGGGGCTGAAGCTTTCTTT.

This clonotype occurred a few times. The rearrangement uses TRBV7-9 and TRBJ2-6; 7 bases agree with TRBD2. V lost 7 bases to trimming and J lost 4 bases; unmatched junction nucleotides: 13. Germline V gene sequence: CDR1 SEHNR, CDR2 FQNEAQ (reference sequence). The CDR3 has 17 residues. CDR3 amino acids: CASIPPVGRAGANVLTF. CDR3 DNA sequence: TGTGCCAGCATTCCGCCGGTGGGGAGGGCCGGGGCCAACGTCCTGACTTTC.

The CDR3 sequence is CASSGFGEGTGELFF. The CDR3 nucleotides are TGTGCCAGCAGCGGCTTCGGGGAGGGCACCGGGGAGCTGTTTTTT. This chain uses TRBV7-9 with TRBJ2-2; 7 nucleotides match TRBD2. V was pared by 5 bases and J by 4 bases, with 7 bases of the junction left unmatched. This CDR3 has 15 amino acids. CDR1 and CDR2 from the germline V gene are SEHNR and FQNEAQ (reference sequence).

In its sample, this clonotype was seen a few times. V gene TRBV7-9 combines with J gene TRBJ2-5; D call uncertain. Per the germline V gene, CDR1 is SEHNR and CDR2 is FQNEAQ (reference sequence). The germline V and J ends were trimmed by 6 bases and 5 bases, with 7 bases remaining between them. The length of the CDR3 is 11 residues. The CDR3 DNA follows: TGTGCCAGCAGGTCCACGGAGACCCAGTACTTC. This gives the protein CASRSTETQYF.

This clonotype turned up a few times. The chain uses TRBV27 and TRBJ2-5, with TRBD1 as a possible D gene (5 bases). The ends were cut back, 4 bases at V and 5 bases at J, with 23 bases in the middle. The CDR3 covers 17 residues. Germline CDR1 is MNHEY and CDR2 is SMNVEV (reference sequence). CDR3 bases: TGTGCCAGCAGTTCGGCCGCAGTTTTAAAGGGGCAGGAGACCCAGTACTTC. It translates to CASSSAAVLKGQETQYF.

V usage is TRBV12-3 or TRBV12-4 and J usage is TRBJ1-5; no definite D call. This CDR3 is built from 16 residues. Trimming removed 3 bases at V and 0 bases at J, with 12 bases between. The CDR3 nucleotides are TGTGCCAGCAGTTTGTCCGCGGAAATTAGCAATCAGCCCCAGCATTTT. Residues: CASSLSAEISNQPQHF.

The rearrangement links TRBV7-9 to TRBJ2-5, with D tentatively TRBD2 (7 bases). The germline gives CDR1 SEHNR, CDR2 FQNEAQ (reference sequence). The CDR3 length is 14 residues. The CDR3 DNA reads TGTGACAGTCACGACCGGGGGGCAGGGGAGACCCAGTACTTC. It is translated as CDSHDRGAGETQYF.

The chain recombines TRBV29-1 with TRBJ2-2; a possible D gene is TRBD1 (5 bases). V dropped 3 bases and J dropped 3 bases, with 8 bases sitting between them. CDR1 is SQVTM and CDR2 is ANQGSEA in the germline V gene. The CDR3 consists of 13 residues. The CDR3 nucleotides are TGCAGCGTTGAGGCAGGGTACACCGGGGAGCTGTTTTTT. Translation gives CSVEAGYTGELFF.

This clonotype was counted between two and nine times. The chain has TRBV7-9 and TRBJ2-7; no definite D call. The CDR3 contains 11 residues. Germline V gene sequence: CDR1 SEHNR, CDR2 FQNEAQ (reference sequence). V dropped 4 bases and J dropped 7 bases, with 8 bases sitting between them. CDR3 in DNA: TGTGCCAGCAGCTGGGGTCAGGAGCAGTACTTC. As protein: CASSWGQEQYF.

This chain connects TRBV7-8 to TRBJ2-2; 12 bases line up with TRBD2. CDR1 and CDR2 (germline): SGHVS, FQNEAQ. The CDR3 is made up of 15 amino acids. With V trimmed by 6 bases and J by 8 bases, 7 bases remained unmatched. The CDR3 protein is CASRTSGGTPGELFF. CDR3 DNA: TGTGCCAGCAGAACTAGCGGGGGGACTCCGGGGGAGCTGTTTTTT.

This clonotype was detected only a few times. The chain combines TRBV12-3 or TRBV12-4 with TRBJ2-2; D remains unclear. CDR3 size: 13 residues. Trimming removed 7 bases from V and 7 bases from J, with 13 bases in between. The CDR3 sequence is CASINPMGGELFF. The CDR3 DNA is TGTGCCAGCATAAATCCTATGGGCGGGGAGCTGTTTTTT.

This clonotype was observed a few times. CDR3 sequence (DNA): TGTGCCAGCAGCGTAGCTCGAACTAGCGGGTACCATGAGCAGTTCTTC. Translated, it gives CASSVARTSGYHEQFF. The chain joins TRBV9 to TRBJ2-1; TRBD2 agrees at 9 bases. Germline CDR1 reads SGDLS; CDR2 reads YYNGEE. V lost 0 bases and J lost 8; bases outside the gene matches: 9. CDR3 length: 16 amino acids.

This clonotype has just a few counts. This rearrangement joins TRBV6-2 or TRBV6-3 to TRBJ2-2; 11 nucleotides agree with TRBD2. Germline V gene lookup returns CDR1 MNHEY and CDR2 SVGEGT. V gave up 4 bases and J gave up 1 base; unmatched junction bases: 17. The CDR3 is 21 residues long. The CDR3 region has the DNA TGTGCCAGCAGTTCCACCCGACTAGATAGCGGGGGGGCCTGGAACACCGGGGAGCTGTTTTTT. This codes for CASSSTRLDSGGAWNTGELFF.

The V call is TRBV11-2, the J call TRBJ2-3; 8 bases are a match to TRBD2. Germline lookup yields CDR1 SGHAT and CDR2 FQNNGV. Losses at the gene ends were 3 bases for V and 5 bases for J; bases not matched to a gene: 16. The CDR3 extends over 18 amino acids. CDR3 in amino acids: CASSFGIVSGGSGDTQYF. The CDR3 DNA reads TGTGCCAGCAGCTTTGGGATCGTTTCGGGGGGGAGTGGAGATACGCAGTATTTT. The full variable domain, with the rest looked up from reference TRBV11-2 and TRBJ2-3, is EAGVAQSPRYKIIEKRQSVAFWCNPISGHATLYWYQQILGQGPKLLIQFQNNGVVDDSQLPKDRFSAERLKGVDSTLKIQPAKLEDSAVYLCASSFGIVSGGSGDTQYFGPGTRLTVL.

A few counts support this clonotype. The J gene is TRBJ2-2, the V gene TRBV6-2 or TRBV6-3; TRBD2 might be the D (5 bases). Trimming cost V 4 bases and J 6 bases, with 15 bases left between them. The CDR3 length is 15 residues. Germline CDR1 MNHEY, CDR2 SVGEGT. CDR3 sequence (DNA): TGTGCCAGCAGTTTCCGGCCAAGCGGACCCGGGGAGCTGTTTTTT. This gives the protein CASSFRPSGPGELFF.

The chain couples TRBV5-4 to TRBJ1-1; D gene unclear. Per the germline V gene, CDR1 is SGHNT and CDR2 is YYREEE (reference sequence). V lost 0 bases, J lost 2 bases, and 11 bases lay in between. The CDR3 has 15 residues. Here the CDR3 DNA reads TGTGCCAGCAGCTTGGGACAAACTTACAACACTGAAGCTTTCTTT. The encoded protein is CASSLGQTYNTEAFF.

About this clonotype: The junction departs from germline at one end; a sequencing error may be responsible. The chain recombines TRBV20-1 with TRBJ2-1, with 14 positions matching TRBD2. Germline CDR1 reads DFQATT; CDR2 reads SNEGSKA (reference sequence). The CDR3 extends over 11 amino acids. The CDR3 nucleotides read TGCAGTGCTAGAGCCGGGACTAGCGGGGGCTTC. Its protein product is CSARAGTSGGF.

The V gene is TRBV29-1, the J gene TRBJ2-5, with 11 bases aligning to TRBD2. The J segment lost 4 bases and the V segment lost 2 bases, leaving 3 bases of the junction unmatched. Germline V lookup: CDR1 SQVTM, CDR2 ANQGSEA. The CDR3 totals 14 residues. The CDR3: CSVELAGGRETQYF. As DNA, the CDR3 is TGCAGCGTTGAATTAGCGGGGGGGCGAGAGACCCAGTACTTC.

The chain has TRBV12-3 or TRBV12-4 and TRBJ2-1; possible D gene TRBD1, 5 bases. The V gene lost 0 bases and the J gene lost 4 bases, with 13 bases spanning the gap. CDR3 size: 16 residues. CDR3 in amino acids: CASSLAQGRSYNEQFF. The CDR3 bases are TGTGCCAGCAGTTTAGCTCAGGGTCGTAGTTACAATGAGCAGTTCTTC.

The gene calls are TRBV20-1 and TRBJ2-7; 9 bases line up with TRBD1. The CDR3 runs to 17 residues. After removal of 2 bases from V and 0 bases from J, the junction contained 11 bases not matched to a gene. Germline values: CDR1 DFQATT, CDR2 SNEGSKA (reference sequence). This CDR3 is CSARQRDRARSSYEQYF. Here the CDR3 DNA reads TGCAGTGCTAGACAACGGGACAGGGCAAGGAGCTCCTACGAGCAGTACTTC.

This chain connects TRBV7-9 to TRBJ2-1, with D uncertain. The germline CDR1 and CDR2 sequences are SEHNR and FQNEAQ (reference sequence). V was cut by 4 bases and J by 7 bases, with 14 bases left in between. The CDR3 length is 14 residues. The CDR3 nucleotides read TGTGCCAGCAGCTCCGAGGTCTCCGGAAATGAGCAGTTCTTC. It specifies CASSSEVSGNEQFF.

This clonotype was picked up many times. V usage is TRBV7-8 and J usage is TRBJ2-7, with 10 bases lining up with TRBD2. Germline V gene data show CDR1 as SGHVS and CDR2 as FQNEAQ. Trimming took 1 base from V and 2 from J; bases not matched to a gene: 11. The CDR3 contains 18 residues. CDR3 sequence: CASSLETDSSGSTYEQYF. CDR3 coding DNA: TGTGCCAGCAGCTTAGAGACTGATTCTAGCGGGAGTACCTACGAGCAGTACTTC. The full variable domain, with the rest looked up from reference TRBV7-8 and TRBJ2-7, is GAGVSQSPRYKVAKRGQDVALRCDPISGHVSLFWYQQALGQGPEFLTYFQNEAQLDKSGLPSDRFFAERPEGSVSTLKIQRTQQEDSAVYLCASSLETDSSGSTYEQYFGPGTRLTVT.

Only a few counts were recorded for this clonotype. This sequence joins TRBV7-9 and TRBJ2-5, with 7 bases lining up with TRBD1. CDR1 is SEHNR, CDR2 FQNEAQ, per germline (reference sequence). The CDR3 sequence is 16 residues long. The ends lost 2 bases at V and 7 bases at J; junction bases unmatched: 13. Written as DNA, the CDR3 is TGTGCCAGCAGCTTAAGACAGGGCTCCCGCCTAGGGACCCAGTACTTC. Its protein product is CASSLRQGSRLGTQYF.

The chain employs TRBV27 and TRBJ2-1; 12 bases are shared with TRBD2. Looked up from germline, CDR1 is MNHEY and CDR2 is SMNVEV (reference sequence). The CDR3 length is 17 residues. V was pared by 8 bases and J by 0 bases, with 8 bases of the junction left unmatched. The CDR3 here is CASRRTSGESSYNEQFF. DNA for the CDR3: TGTGCCAGCCGAAGGACTAGCGGGGAGAGCTCCTACAATGAGCAGTTCTTC.

V and J are TRBV28 and TRBJ1-2, with D perhaps TRBD1 (6 bases). The CDR3 loop spans 14 amino acids. CDR1 MDHEN and CDR2 SYDVKM come from the germline V gene. Trimming pared 3 bases from V and 2 bases from J, leaving 10 bases between. The CDR3 is CASSFLTGNYGYTF. DNA of the CDR3: TGTGCCAGCAGTTTTCTCACAGGGAACTATGGCTACACCTTC.

This clonotype has more than one count but fewer than ten. The chain carries TRBV7-8 and TRBJ1-5; possible D gene TRBD1, 6 bases. Germline loops: CDR1 SGHVS, CDR2 FQNEAQ. The CDR3 length is 16 residues. V lost 1 base to trimming and J lost 3 bases, with 13 bases between them. CDR3 coding DNA: TGTGCCAGCAGCTTAGGCTCGGACAGTCACAATCAGCCCCAGCATTTT. This gives the protein CASSLGSDSHNQPQHF.